This TCR beta chain was identified in a study of prognosis after radiotherapy for stage I lung cancer. TCR beta CDR3 was amplified from genomic DNA by two-round multiplex PCR. The first PCR round targeted every TRBV and TRBJ gene with specific primers. TCRdb redid the calling of the multiplex PCR reads with MiXCR, one entry per CDR3 protein. Of around 26,000 distinct CDR3 sequences in the sample, about 40% were seen once. J lost 8 bases, V lost 0 bases, and 18 bases had no gene match. In germline, CDR1 is LNHNV, CDR2 YYDKDF (reference sequence). This CDR3 spans 18 amino acids. V is TRBV15 and J is TRBJ1-1, with 7 bases fitting TRBD1. The clonotype was recovered from a donor over 45 with non-small cell lung cancer. The source was PBMCs, collected before or after stereotactic body radiation therapy (not recorded which). Written as DNA, the CDR3 is TGTGCCACCAGCAGAGATAGAGCGGGACAGTTGGCGGGTCCGGAAGCTTTCTTT. This translates into CATSRDRAGQLAGPEAFF. The full variable domain, completed using reference TRBV15 and TRBJ1-1, is DAMVIQNPRYQVTQFGKPVTLSCSQTLNHNVMYWYQQKSSQAPKLLFHYYDKDFNNEADTPDNFQSRRPNTSFCFLDIRSPGLGDTAMYLCATSRDRAGQLAGPEAFFGQGTRLTVV.